The 24 T cell receptor beta chains listed next were all sequenced from one sample in a study of blood T cell repertoires in COVID-19. Repertoires were generated with immunoSEQ multiplex PCR, while TCRdb's copy carries only in-frame clones and drops some. This table holds 200,000 to 300,000 clones, approximately 85% found once. The sample was peripheral blood. These TCRs come from a human donor in a cohort sampled during active COVID-19.

The rearrangement links TRBV6-6 to TRBJ2-7, with D perhaps TRBD2 (7 bases). The germline V gene encodes CDR1 MNHNY and CDR2 SVGAGI (reference sequence). Deletions cut 0 bases from V and 1 base from J, with 13 bases between. The CDR3 runs to 16 residues. Here the CDR3 DNA reads TGTGCCAGCAGTTACTCTTACGGGGGGCTTTCCTACGAGCAGTACTTC. Encoded protein: CASSYSYGGLSYEQYF.

The CDR3 here is CASSRDNLGNTIYF. The CDR3 DNA reads TGTGCCAGCAGCCGGGACAATTTGGGAAACACCATATATTTT. The chain has TRBV5-6 and TRBJ1-3, with D perhaps matching TRBD1 (6 bases). The germline V gene has CDR1 SGHDT and CDR2 YYEEEE. This CDR3 is 14 amino acids long. Between the trimmed V and J ends, which lost 4 bases and 4 bases, there was a span of 12 bases. The full variable domain, with the rest looked up from reference TRBV5-6 and TRBJ1-3, is DAGVTQSPTHLIKTRGQQVTLRCSPKSGHDTVSWYQQALGQGPQFIFQYYEEEERQRGNFPDRFSGHQFPNYSSELNVNALLLGDSALYLCASSRDNLGNTIYFGEGSWLTVV.

The J gene is TRBJ2-7, the V gene TRBV14, with TRBD1 matching over 11 bases. CDR1 and CDR2 (germline): SGHDN, FVKESK. CDR3 length: 16 residues. The V segment lost 4 bases and the J segment 3 bases; nucleotides outside the gene matches: 8. The CDR3 DNA follows: TGTGCCAGCAGCCCCTGGACAGGGGGCGGTAACTACGAGCAGTACTTC. Translating it yields CASSPWTGGGNYEQYF.

The CDR3 DNA is TGTGCCACCAGCGTGGGGACAGCTCACGAGCAGTACTTC. Translated: CATSVGTAHEQYF. The chain employs TRBV15 and TRBJ2-7; 7 nucleotides align to TRBD1. The CDR3 extends over 13 amino acids. The V gene's germline CDR1 is LNHNV and CDR2 YYDKDF (reference sequence). The V and J ends lost 5 bases and 5 bases, in that order; junction bases with no gene match: 6.

J is TRBJ1-3 and V is TRBV3-1 (or the pseudogene TRBV3-2); D is possibly TRBD1 (5 bases). V lost 1 base, J lost 0 bases, and 10 bases lay in between. Germline CDR1 LGHDT, CDR2 YNNKEL (reference sequence). The CDR3 is 16 residues long. DNA for the CDR3: TGTGCCAGCAGCCAAGGGGGCTCGTTCTCTGGAAACACCATATATTTT. This codes for CASSQGGSFSGNTIYF.

V gene TRBV12-3 or TRBV12-4 combines with J gene TRBJ2-7; D remains unclear. The CDR3 spans 11 residues. Trimming removed 2 bases at V and 9 bases at J, with 8 bases between. DNA of the CDR3: TGTGCCAGCAGTTTAACAGTCGTGCAGTACTTC. Protein: CASSLTVVQYF.

This clone was counted once. The chain carries TRBV11-2 and TRBJ1-6; D unclear. V dropped 0 bases and J dropped 7 bases, with 13 bases sitting between them. Germline V gene lookup returns CDR1 SGHAT and CDR2 FQNNGV. The CDR3 is 16 residues long. DNA for the CDR3: TGTGCCAGCAGCTTAGAGGCGGCGGGAACGAATTCACCCCTCCACTTT. Translating it yields CASSLEAAGTNSPLHF.

This clone occurred a few times. The V and J genes are TRBV12-3 or TRBV12-4 and TRBJ1-1; D ambiguous. This CDR3 has 11 residues. The V gene lost 5 bases and the J gene lost 5 bases, with 6 bases spanning the gap. The CDR3 is CASSVLTEAFF. CDR3 nucleotides: TGTGCCAGCAGTGTATTGACTGAAGCTTTCTTT.

The rearrangement links TRBV24-1 to TRBJ2-5, with 9 bases aligning to TRBD1. Germline CDR1 and CDR2: KGHDR and SFDVKD. The CDR3 is 14 residues long. V was clipped by 9 bases and J by 4 bases; unmatched bases: 8. The CDR3 DNA sequence: TGTGCCACCGGACCGGGACAGGGTTCAGAGACCCAGTACTTC. Translating gives CATGPGQGSETQYF.

The chain is built from TRBV27 and TRBJ1-2; the D gene is possibly TRBD1 (5 bases). Germline CDR1 is MNHEY and CDR2 is SMNVEV (reference sequence). V gave up 5 bases and J gave up 7 bases, with 17 bases separating them. This CDR3 is 14 amino acids long. The CDR3 reads CASSPRDLRGGYTF. The CDR3 region has the DNA TGTGCCAGCAGTCCACGGGACTTGAGGGGTGGCTACACCTTC.

The gene calls are TRBV6-2 or TRBV6-3 and TRBJ2-7; D perhaps matches TRBD1 (5 bases). The germline V and J ends were trimmed by 2 bases and 3 bases, with 8 bases remaining between them. The CDR3 loop spans 13 amino acids. Germline assignment: CDR1 MNHEY and CDR2 SVGEGT. This chain's CDR3 is CASSYGANYEQYF. DNA of the CDR3: TGTGCCAGCAGTTACGGGGCCAACTACGAGCAGTACTTC.

This CDR3 reads CASSNRGLPGYEQYF. The CDR3 nucleotides read TGTGCCAGCAGCAACAGGGGTCTCCCCGGGTACGAGCAGTACTTC. This sequence joins TRBV21-1 and TRBJ2-7; the DNA was not used to check the table's D call, TRBD1. TRBV21-1 is labeled a pseudogene. The CDR3 has 15 residues.

The chain is built from TRBV7-2 and TRBJ1-1; 7 positions agree with TRBD1. The V gene end was trimmed by 0 bases and the J gene end by 1 base; junction bases not matched to a gene: 8. Per germline, CDR1 SGHTA and CDR2 FQGNSA. The CDR3 totals 17 residues. CDR3 loop: CASSLAPFRGENTEAFF. The DNA for the CDR3 is TGTGCCAGCAGCTTAGCCCCTTTCAGGGGGGAGAACACTGAAGCTTTCTTT.

The rearrangement uses TRBV5-4 and TRBJ2-7; D gene unclear. V lost 3 bases and J lost 5, with 15 bases in between. From germline, CDR1 is SGHNT and CDR2 YYREEE (reference sequence). CDR3 length: 14 residues. The CDR3 here is CASSSQVIQHEQYF. The CDR3 bases are TGTGCCAGCAGCTCGCAGGTGATCCAACACGAGCAGTACTTC.

V and J are TRBV6-2 or TRBV6-3 and TRBJ1-2; a possible D gene is TRBD1 (5 bases). Germline CDR1 and CDR2: MNHEY and SVGEGT. This CDR3 is built from 15 residues. The ends were cut back, 0 bases at V and 3 bases at J, with 11 bases in the middle. The CDR3 sequence is CASSYSPGTHYGYTF. CDR3 sequence (DNA): TGTGCCAGCAGTTACTCCCCAGGGACTCACTATGGCTACACCTTC.

This clone was seen only once. This chain connects TRBV10-3 to TRBJ2-2, with TRBD1 matching 7 bases. V lost 6 bases to trimming and J lost 2 bases; unmatched junction nucleotides: 9. Germline V gene lookup returns CDR1 ENHRY and CDR2 SYGVKD. This CDR3 region has 16 residues. The CDR3 DNA reads as TGTGCCATCAGCCGCACAGGGGCCCCAAACACCGGGGAGCTGTTTTTT. Encoded protein: CAISRTGAPNTGELFF.

The rearrangement joins TRBV19 to TRBJ1-1; D is possibly TRBD1 (5 bases). The germline gives CDR1 LNHDA, CDR2 SQIVND (reference sequence). This CDR3 is 15 amino acids long. The V and J ends lost 8 bases and 5 bases respectively, with 21 bases between them. The DNA of the CDR3 is TGTGCCAGTGCTAACTTTAGGGGCTGGTGGACTGAAGCTTTCTTT. This encodes CASANFRGWWTEAFF.

This clone was picked up one time. The rearrangement uses TRBV18 and TRBJ2-6, with 7 bases fitting TRBD1. The CDR3 consists of 17 residues. Germline values: CDR1 KGHSH, CDR2 LQKENI. Germline trimming cut 4 bases from V and 0 bases from J; bases unmatched to any gene: 6. The CDR3 loop is CASSLGTARSGANVLTF. DNA of the CDR3: TGTGCCAGCTCACTTGGGACAGCCCGCTCTGGGGCCAACGTCCTGACTTTC.

V usage is TRBV19 and J usage is TRBJ2-3, with a tentative D call TRBD2 (6 bases). Germline V gene lookup returns CDR1 LNHDA and CDR2 SQIVND (reference sequence). V was trimmed by 3 bases and J by 0 bases, leaving 10 bases between them. This CDR3 is built from 15 residues. The DNA of the CDR3 is TGTGCCAGTAGTATGCACGGGGGTAGCACAGATACGCAGTATTTT. Amino acid sequence: CASSMHGGSTDTQYF.

The chain links TRBV5-4 to TRBJ1-5; TRBD1 might be the D (6 bases). This CDR3 comprises 14 residues. V was clipped by 5 bases and J by 4 bases, with 13 bases between them. Germline CDR1 reads SGHNT; CDR2 reads YYREEE (reference sequence). CDR3 DNA sequence: TGTGCCAGCAGGGCTGACAGGTTGAATCAGCCCCAGCATTTT. Residues: CASRADRLNQPQHF.

The chain carries TRBV7-8 and TRBJ1-1; TRBD1 matches 12 bases. Germline V gene data show CDR1 as SGHVS and CDR2 as FQNEAQ. The J segment lost 5 bases and the V segment lost 1 base, leaving 5 bases of the junction unmatched. The CDR3 sequence is 16 residues long. The CDR3 protein is CASSLEGQGARTEAFF. The CDR3 nucleotides read TGTGCCAGCAGCTTAGAGGGACAGGGGGCGAGGACTGAAGCTTTCTTT.

The V gene is TRBV4-3, the J gene TRBJ1-2; D unclear. The V and J ends lost 0 bases and 4 bases respectively, with 9 bases between them. This CDR3 is 14 amino acids long. Looked up from germline, CDR1 is LGHNA and CDR2 is YSLEER. CDR3 residues: CASSQDRGFYGYTF. DNA of the CDR3: TGCGCCAGCAGCCAAGATCGGGGATTCTATGGCTACACCTTC.

This clone was detected only a few times. The gene calls are TRBV30 and TRBJ1-3; D is undetermined. CDR3 length: 14 amino acids. V was trimmed by 2 bases and J by 2 bases, leaving 10 bases between them. Germline CDR1 reads GTSNPN; CDR2 reads SVGIG (reference sequence). CDR3 loop: CAWSPPGTGNTIYF. CDR3 nucleotides: TGTGCCTGGAGTCCCCCGGGGACTGGAAACACCATATATTTT. Variable domain in full (rest from reference TRBV30 and TRBJ1-3): SQTIHQWPATLVQPVGSPLSLECTVEGTSNPNLYWYRQAAGRGLQLLFYSVGIGQISSEVPQNLSASRPQDRQFILSSKKLLLSDSGFYLCAWSPPGTGNTIYFGEGSWLTVV.

Notes on this clone: Other DNA sequences within the sample encode an identical CDR3. V is TRBV18 and J is TRBJ2-7; the match to TRBD2 covers 7 bases. From germline, CDR1 is KGHSH and CDR2 LQKENI. J lost 2 bases, V lost 2 bases, and 3 bases had no gene match. This CDR3 spans 14 amino acids. The CDR3 DNA reads TGTGCCAGCTCACCAGCTAGCGGCACCTACGAGCAGTACTTC. Residues: CASSPASGTYEQYF.